This record concerns one T cell receptor beta chain sequence. Its target is not known. The junction does not match germline at one end; this may be a read error. The sample originates from a study of blood T cells in healthy people across ages. At the level of the study: Template switching retrieved approximately one barcoded beta molecule for each two T cells. Study-wide results and caveats: Compared with aged donors, long-lived donors showed fewer expanded clones, suggesting selection. Age showed a roughly linear inverse relationship with TCR beta diversity per million T cells.

A second PCR of 7 to 11 cycles used a sample-barcoded 5' primer and a J-beta primer mix. Tags on each cDNA molecule came from a template-switch adaptor with 12 random nucleotides. MiXCR was run by TCRdb on the 5' RACE reads, yielding one entry per CDR3 protein. The sample comprises some 1.5 million distinct CDR3 sequences, 42% of which are singletons, and 4% rests with the top ten. The CDR3 contains 16 residues. Germline CDR1 and CDR2: DFQATT and SNEGSKA (reference sequence). The specimen was blood. The chain links TRBV20-1 to TRBJ2-7; TRBD2 matches at 9 bases. The clonotype comes from a woman between 18 and 30 years old in good health. The CDR3 DNA reads TGCGGTGCTAGTATTGGTCTAGCGGGGTGGGGATACGAGCAGTACTTC. It yields the protein CGASIGLAGWGYEQYF.